What follows is one T cell receptor beta chain and its context. The antigen is unknown. PCR was performed using 60 Vbeta and 13 Jbeta primers. Libraries were prepared by immunoSEQ multiplex PCR; TCRdb keeps only in-frame clonotypes and omits some of them. The sample consists of some 170,000 clones, 75% to 85% of them appearing once. This entry comes from a study of cytomegalovirus exposure and HLA in healthy donors. The study's findings and limits: An analysis done earlier found most TCR beta V segments productive about 90% or about 30% of the time. DRB1 had the most TCR associations and HLA-C the fewest, a later analysis found, with rates varying by HLA locus.

Germline loops: CDR1 SNHLY, CDR2 FYNNEI. Trimming left V 7 bases short and J 4 bases short, with 17 bases between. This CDR3 comprises 14 residues. J is TRBJ2-7 and V is TRBV2; D remains ambiguous. The sequenced sample was PBMCs. The TCR originated in a woman younger than 35 in good health and CMV-seropositive. The CDR3 DNA is TGTGCCAGCACCTGGGCCCCTGTGGCATACGAGCAGTACTTC. This sequence encodes CASTWAPVAYEQYF.